A selection of T cell receptor beta chains follows, all from one sample in a study of T cells in Graves' hyperthyroidism and ophthalmopathy. One entry per CDR3 protein, called by TCRdb with MiXCR from the multiplex PCR reads. This sample has approximately 480,000 distinct CDR3 sequences, with less than 25% found just once. The sample taken for sequencing was blood. These receptors originate from a man between 18 and 35 years old with Graves' hyperthyroidism. Each CDR3 is given without its conserved first and last residue. Clone size appears in some rows only: once, few, many, or a class for an expanded clone.

>many|TRBJ1-3|TRBV12-3/TRBV12-4
ASITPDSGHTIY
>many|TRBJ2-7|TRBV28
ASYGGAKGYEQY
>many|TRBJ1-1|TRBV27
ASSFLRGAGDTEAF
>NA|TRBJ1-3|TRBV7-3
ASSHTGSSGNTIY
>few|TRBJ1-3|TRBV9
ASSVGGLSGNTIY
>few|TRBJ2-2|TRBV3-1
ASSRPLGTGELF
>NA|TRBJ2-2|TRBV12-3/TRBV12-4
ASSFAGGAGTGELF
>NA|TRBJ2-5|TRBV28
GSSSDGQETRY
>few|TRBJ1-1|TRBV25-1
ASSASEGKYTEAF
>once|TRBJ2-4|TRBV6-1
ASSGTGFLAKNIQY
>many|TRBJ1-2|TRBV5-1
ASSFDRATNYGYT
>many|TRBJ1-2|TRBV28
ASRAGQSNYGYT
>many|TRBJ1-1|TRBV6-5
ASSYQDDGVTEAF
>NA|TRBJ2-5|TRBV5-1
ASSEVHLQETQY
>many|TRBJ2-7|TRBV7-6
ASSPQGTYEQY
>many|TRBJ2-5|TRBV4-1
ASSQLPGSIGETQY
>many|TRBJ2-7|TRBV20-1
SATIAGGFYEQY
>few|TRBJ1-2|TRBV24-1
ATSDPRTSNYGYT
>many|TRBJ1-1|TRBV12-3/TRBV12-4
ASSVTLGVGNTEAF
>NA|TRBJ1-1|TRBV6-1
ASWVRGTEAF
>many|TRBJ1-1|TRBV7-9
ASSLALGENTEAF
>NA|TRBJ1-1|TRBV6-5
ASSYLPRDAEAF
>many|TRBJ1-2|TRBV6-2/TRBV6-3
ASSTESVGGPPNYGYT
>few|TRBJ2-5|TRBV12-3/TRBV12-4
ASSLPSRGAGGETQY
>many|TRBJ1-1|TRBV7-2
ASSLKASYMNTEAF
>NA|TRBJ2-7|TRBV12-3/TRBV12-4
ASSRDSGSAYEQY
>NA|TRBJ1-1|TRBV7-3
ASSNQGYTEAF